The 5 T cell receptor beta chains below were found in one sample sequenced in a study of blood T cell repertoires in COVID-19. Method: immunoSEQ multiplex PCR; TCRdb's copy keeps in-frame clones and lacks some. The sample contains 150,000 to 200,000 clones, around 86% of which appear only once. Sequencing used peripheral blood. These receptors were obtained from a man aged 60-69 years with acute or convalescent COVID-19.

The gene calls are TRBV5-1 and TRBJ1-3; 10 bases fit TRBD1. The V gene's germline CDR1 is SGHRS and CDR2 YFSETQ. The V and J ends lost 4 bases and 0 bases, in that order; junction bases with no gene match: 4. CDR3 length: 16 residues. The CDR3 sequence is CASSRDRGSSGNTIYF. Written as DNA, the CDR3 is TGCGCCAGCAGCAGGGACAGGGGAAGCTCTGGAAACACCATATATTTT.

V is TRBV18 and J is TRBJ2-7, with D maybe TRBD2 (6 bases). There are 13 residues in the CDR3. V gave up 6 bases and J gave up 2 bases, with 11 bases separating them. The germline gives CDR1 KGHSH, CDR2 LQKENI. In DNA form, the CDR3 reads TGTGCCAGCTCCCCGGGACTGACCTACGAGCAGTACTTC. Translation: CASSPGLTYEQYF.

The chain couples TRBV28 to TRBJ1-6; D gene uncertain. This CDR3 comprises 12 residues. Trimming took 7 bases from V and 11 from J, leaving 12 bases between them. Germline lookup yields CDR1 MDHEN and CDR2 SYDVKM. CDR3 in DNA: TGTGCCAGCACCCTTGGCCCACCACCCCTCCACTTT. Its protein product is CASTLGPPPLHF.

Points on this clone: At one of its ends the junction is not consistent with the germline gene, which may arise from a read error. The chain has TRBV5-8 and TRBJ2-5, with a weak D call TRBD1 (6 bases). This CDR3 contains 13 residues. Germline loops: CDR1 SGHTS, CDR2 YDEGEE. The CDR3 here is CASSRKVQGPRNF. CDR3 DNA sequence: TGTGCCAGCAGCCGCAAGGTTCAGGGGCCCCGAAACTTC.

The rearrangement uses TRBV3-1 (or the pseudogene TRBV3-2) and TRBJ1-3; D is perhaps TRBD1 (5 bases). V gave up 4 bases and J gave up 7 bases, with 17 bases separating them. The CDR3 loop spans 15 amino acids. Germline V gene data show CDR1 as LGHDT and CDR2 as YNNKEL (reference sequence). This chain's CDR3 is CASSLNTLKGNTIYF. In nucleotides, the CDR3 is TGTGCCAGCAGCCTTAATACCCTAAAGGGGAACACCATATATTTT.